This is a list of T cell receptor beta chains from one sample in a study of neurological immune-mediated disorders. TCRdb reprocessed the 5' RACE reads with MiXCR, giving one entry per CDR3 protein. In the table there are under 85,000 distinct CDR3 sequences, under 13% of which are singletons. The sample consisted of PBMCs. Every receptor here comes from a man aged 35 to 55 in good health. CDR3s include the opening cysteine and the closing phenylalanine or tryptophan. Each record gives: V gene, clone size, J gene, D gene, CDR3 protein, CDR3 DNA. D genes are given only for firm matches. The size of a clone is reported for some rows only, either as once, few or many, or as a class for expanded clones.

v_gene: TRBV2
abundance: many
j_gene: TRBJ2-7
d_gene: .
CDR3aa: CAISWNSYEQYF
CDR3nt: TGTGCCATCTCCTGGAACTCCTACGAGCAGTACTTC

v_gene: TRBV12-3/TRBV12-4
abundance: few
j_gene: TRBJ2-2
d_gene: .
CDR3aa: CATHLGTTGELFF
CDR3nt: TGTGCCACCCATCTGGGGACAACCGGGGAGCTGTTTTTT

v_gene: TRBV7-9
abundance: many
j_gene: TRBJ2-3
d_gene: .
CDR3aa: CASSFPTEGPPDTQYF
CDR3nt: TGTGCCAGCAGCTTCCCGACAGAGGGTCCACCAGATACGCAGTATTTT

v_gene: TRBV7-3
abundance: many
j_gene: TRBJ1-2
d_gene: .
CDR3aa: CASSLTKTEGYTF
CDR3nt: TGTGCCAGCAGCTTAACAAAGACGGAAGGCTACACCTTC

v_gene: TRBV29-1
abundance: many
j_gene: TRBJ2-1
d_gene: TRBD2
CDR3aa: CSVAWTGGRLAGARDEQFF
CDR3nt: TGCAGCGTTGCATGGACAGGTGGTCGACTAGCGGGAGCCCGGGATGAGCAGTTCTTC

v_gene: TRBV11-2
abundance: .
j_gene: TRBJ1-2
d_gene: .
CDR3aa: CASSEQSGKLAF
CDR3nt: TGTGCCAGCAGCGAACAATCAGGGAAGTTAGCCTTC

v_gene: TRBV10-3
abundance: many
j_gene: TRBJ2-7
d_gene: .
CDR3aa: CAISEEIESYEQYF
CDR3nt: TGTGCCATCAGTGAGGAGATTGAAAGCTACGAGCAGTACTTC

v_gene: TRBV29-1
abundance: many
j_gene: TRBJ2-2
d_gene: TRBD1
CDR3aa: CSVSGQGGTGELFF
CDR3nt: TGCAGCGTCTCGGGACAGGGCGGCACCGGGGAGCTGTTTTTT

v_gene: TRBV7-2
abundance: .
j_gene: TRBJ2-7
d_gene: TRBD2
CDR3aa: CASSRTGTSGASYEQYF
CDR3nt: TGTGCCAGCAGCCGTACCGGGACTAGCGGGGCGTCCTACGAGCAGTACTTC

v_gene: TRBV12-3/TRBV12-4
abundance: many
j_gene: TRBJ2-3
d_gene: .
CDR3aa: CASSLEDTQYF
CDR3nt: TGTGCCAGCAGTTTAGAGGATACGCAGTATTTT

v_gene: TRBV20-1
abundance: many
j_gene: TRBJ1-1
d_gene: .
CDR3aa: CSAGTGAQIVNTEAFF
CDR3nt: TGCAGTGCTGGAACCGGGGCCCAGATTGTTAACACTGAAGCTTTCTTT

v_gene: TRBV4-2
abundance: many
j_gene: TRBJ2-5
d_gene: .
CDR3aa: CASSHPGQQETQYF
CDR3nt: TGTGCCAGCAGCCACCCAGGACAGCAAGAGACCCAGTACTTC

v_gene: TRBV25-1
abundance: many
j_gene: TRBJ2-1
d_gene: TRBD2
CDR3aa: CASSEREGRSLWELTPIDNEQFF
CDR3nt: TGTGCCAGCAGTGAAAGGGAGGGGCGATCTTTGTGGGAATTAACCCCGATTGACAATGAGCAGTTCTTC

v_gene: TRBV7-9
abundance: many
j_gene: TRBJ2-7
d_gene: .
CDR3aa: CASSLTPGEQYF
CDR3nt: TGTGCCAGCAGCTTAACACCGGGCGAGCAGTACTTC

v_gene: TRBV21-1
abundance: many
j_gene: TRBJ2-7
d_gene: .
CDR3aa: CASSKGRFSGRRYEQYF
CDR3nt: TGTGCCAGCAGCAAAGGCCGCTTTAGCGGGAGGCGATACGAGCAGTACTTC

v_gene: TRBV18
abundance: few
j_gene: TRBJ2-7
d_gene: .
CDR3aa: CASSPGLRSEQYF
CDR3nt: TGTGCCAGCTCACCAGGACTTAGGAGTGAGCAGTACTTC

v_gene: TRBV20-1
abundance: many
j_gene: TRBJ1-4
d_gene: .
CDR3aa: CSARDLVGPTTNEKLFF
CDR3nt: TGCAGTGCTAGAGATCTCGTGGGACCTACAACTAATGAAAAACTGTTTTTT

v_gene: TRBV21-1
abundance: .
j_gene: TRBJ2-7
d_gene: .
CDR3aa: CASSYPVGDRVTYEQYF
CDR3nt: TGTGCCAGCAGCTACCCCGTGGGAGACAGGGTAACCTACGAGCAGTACTTC

v_gene: TRBV29-1
abundance: many
j_gene: TRBJ2-7
d_gene: TRBD1
CDR3aa: CSVRDRGASYEQYF
CDR3nt: TGCAGCGTGAGAGACAGGGGAGCCTCCTACGAGCAGTACTTC

v_gene: TRBV7-2
abundance: many
j_gene: TRBJ2-5
d_gene: .
CDR3aa: CASGSGPQETQYF
CDR3nt: TGTGCCAGCGGGTCGGGCCCCCAAGAGACCCAGTACTTC

v_gene: TRBV27
abundance: many
j_gene: TRBJ2-7
d_gene: .
CDR3aa: CASSSGEISSYEQYF
CDR3nt: TGTGCCAGCAGTTCCGGGGAGATCTCCTCCTACGAGCAGTACTTC

v_gene: TRBV11-2
abundance: many
j_gene: TRBJ2-3
d_gene: .
CDR3aa: CASSLDPSVTDTQYF
CDR3nt: TGTGCCAGCAGCTTAGATCCTAGCGTCACAGATACGCAGTATTTT

v_gene: TRBV12-3/TRBV12-4
abundance: many
j_gene: TRBJ1-1
d_gene: TRBD1
CDR3aa: CASSLLRDRVGTEAFF
CDR3nt: TGTGCCAGCAGCCTTCTGAGGGACAGGGTTGGCACTGAAGCTTTCTTT

v_gene: TRBV25-1
abundance: many
j_gene: TRBJ2-7
d_gene: .
CDR3aa: CASSEGGHRPLYEQYF
CDR3nt: TGTGCCAGCAGTGAAGGGGGACACCGGCCCCTCTACGAGCAGTACTTC

v_gene: TRBV9
abundance: many
j_gene: TRBJ2-3
d_gene: .
CDR3aa: CASSVALEDTQYF
CDR3nt: TGTGCCAGCAGCGTAGCTCTCGAAGATACGCAGTATTTT

v_gene: TRBV29-1
abundance: many
j_gene: TRBJ2-5
d_gene: .
CDR3aa: CSVGAGTTGAGTQYF
CDR3nt: TGCAGCGTGGGGGCCGGGACTACCGGCGCGGGGACCCAGTACTTC

v_gene: TRBV10-3
abundance: many
j_gene: TRBJ2-1
d_gene: .
CDR3aa: CAIRGISASYYNEQFF
CDR3nt: TGTGCCATCAGAGGGATAAGCGCTTCGTATTACAATGAGCAGTTCTTC

v_gene: TRBV2
abundance: many
j_gene: TRBJ2-7
d_gene: TRBD2
CDR3aa: CASRLAGVYEQYF
CDR3nt: TGTGCCAGCAGACTAGCGGGAGTATACGAGCAGTACTTC

v_gene: TRBV12-3/TRBV12-4
abundance: .
j_gene: TRBJ1-5
d_gene: .
CDR3aa: CASSPIGPGDQPQHF
CDR3nt: TGTGCCAGCAGCCCTATCGGGCCCGGGGATCAGCCCCAGCATTTT

v_gene: TRBV5-1
abundance: many
j_gene: TRBJ2-7
d_gene: TRBD1
CDR3aa: CASSLDSGGYYEQYF
CDR3nt: TGCGCCAGCAGCCTGGACTCAGGGGGCTACTACGAGCAGTACTTC

v_gene: TRBV7-2
abundance: many
j_gene: TRBJ1-4
d_gene: .
CDR3aa: CASSLGGGGEKLFF
CDR3nt: TGTGCCAGCAGCTTAGGAGGGGGGGGTGAAAAACTGTTTTTT

v_gene: TRBV20-1
abundance: many
j_gene: TRBJ1-5
d_gene: .
CDR3aa: CSGTDGNQPQHF
CDR3nt: TGCAGTGGGACAGACGGCAATCAGCCCCAGCATTTT

v_gene: TRBV29-1
abundance: many
j_gene: TRBJ2-7
d_gene: .
CDR3aa: CSVYTDRWGRYEQYF
CDR3nt: TGCAGCGTTTACACGGACAGATGGGGGAGATACGAGCAGTACTTC

v_gene: TRBV6-1
abundance: many
j_gene: TRBJ2-2
d_gene: .
CDR3aa: CASNGVRNTGELFF
CDR3nt: TGTGCCAGCAACGGGGTCAGGAACACCGGGGAGCTGTTTTTT

v_gene: TRBV12-3/TRBV12-4
abundance: many
j_gene: TRBJ2-5
d_gene: .
CDR3aa: CASSLRGKETQYF
CDR3nt: TGTGCCAGCAGTTTACGGGGGAAAGAGACCCAGTACTTC

v_gene: TRBV29-1
abundance: many
j_gene: TRBJ2-3
d_gene: .
CDR3aa: CSVEDTGAGLSTDTQYF
CDR3nt: TGCAGCGTTGAGGACACCGGGGCGGGCCTAAGCACAGATACGCAGTATTTT

v_gene: TRBV10-2
abundance: many
j_gene: TRBJ1-1
d_gene: .
CDR3aa: CASSPARASEAFF
CDR3nt: TGCGCCAGCAGTCCGGCCAGGGCCTCTGAAGCTTTCTTT